This T cell receptor (beta chain) stems from a study of molecular identifiers for immune sequencing clone quantification. TCRdb passed the PCR reads through MiXCR, listing each CDR3 protein once. The sample yields approximately 590,000 distinct CDR3 sequences, 25% seen once. This clonotype was seen more than once but under ten times. The CDR3 sequence is 12 residues long. CDR1 SNHLY and CDR2 FYNNEI come from the germline V gene. Trimming removed 10 bases from V and 3 bases from J; junction bases left unmatched: 6. This TCR was recovered from a human donor in good health. Some libraries in this study had Jurkat cell RNA spiked in. This chain links TRBV2 with TRBJ2-7, with 7 bases that match TRBD2. Specimen: naive CD8+ T cells from blood, with Jurkat cell RNA spiked in. Documented subset: FACS-sorted CD8+CD4-CCR7+CD45RA+ naive T cells. CDR3 residues: CATREGYYEQYF. CDR3 in DNA: TGTGCCACCAGGGAGGGATACTACGAGCAGTACTTC. Using reference TRBV2 and TRBJ2-7 for the parts outside the CDR3, the full variable domain is EPEVTQTPSHQVTQMGQEVILRCVPISNHLYFYWYRQILGQKVEFLVSFYNNEISEKSEIFDDQFSVERPDGSNFTLKIRSTKLEDSAMYFCATREGYYEQYFGPGTRLTVT.